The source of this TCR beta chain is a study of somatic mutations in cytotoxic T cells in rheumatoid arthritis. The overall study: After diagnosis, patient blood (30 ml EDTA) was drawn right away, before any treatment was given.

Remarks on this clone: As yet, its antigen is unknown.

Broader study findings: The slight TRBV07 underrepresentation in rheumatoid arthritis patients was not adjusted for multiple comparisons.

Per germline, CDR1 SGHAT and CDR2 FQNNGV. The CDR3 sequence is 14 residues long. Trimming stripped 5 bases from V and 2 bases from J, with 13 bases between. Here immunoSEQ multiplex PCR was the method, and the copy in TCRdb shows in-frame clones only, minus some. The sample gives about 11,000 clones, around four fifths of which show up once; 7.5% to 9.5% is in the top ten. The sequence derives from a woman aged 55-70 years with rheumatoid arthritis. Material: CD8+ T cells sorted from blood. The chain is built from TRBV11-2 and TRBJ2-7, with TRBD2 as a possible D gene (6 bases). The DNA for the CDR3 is TGTGCCAGCAGCGGAGGGCCCGTGCCCTACGAGCAGTACTTC. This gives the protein CASSGGPVPYEQYF. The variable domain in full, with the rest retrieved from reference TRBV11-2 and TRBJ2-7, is EAGVAQSPRYKIIEKRQSVAFWCNPISGHATLYWYQQILGQGPKLLIQFQNNGVVDDSQLPKDRFSAERLKGVDSTLKIQPAKLEDSAVYLCASSGGPVPYEQYFGPGTRLTVT.